This TCR beta chain was profiled in a study of quantifying T cell responses using KT2 cells. Across the study: TCR alpha and beta constant-region primers primed reverse transcription of RNA.

The CDR3 is 16 amino acids. The ends were cut back, 4 bases at V and 2 bases at J, with 15 bases in the middle. Germline V lookup: CDR1 LGHDT, CDR2 YNNKEL (reference sequence). The cDNA 3' end received a ligated oligonucleotide with a UMI. The first PCR ran 3 to 5 cycles with an equimolar RC1.1 and RC1.2 beta primer mix. TCRdb re-called the UMI-ligation and nested PCR reads with MiXCR, one entry per CDR3 protein. This sample carries some 43,000 distinct CDR3 sequences, about a sixth of them seen once, and the ten largest clones take around two fifths. The V and J genes are TRBV3-1 and TRBJ1-3; D call uncertain. The sample was PBMCs spiked with cells of the T cell clone KT2. The sequence was obtained from a human donor. The CDR3 protein is CASSLGLGGTGNTIYF. The CDR3 DNA reads as TGTGCCAGCAGCCTCGGATTAGGTGGAACTGGAAACACCATATATTTT.